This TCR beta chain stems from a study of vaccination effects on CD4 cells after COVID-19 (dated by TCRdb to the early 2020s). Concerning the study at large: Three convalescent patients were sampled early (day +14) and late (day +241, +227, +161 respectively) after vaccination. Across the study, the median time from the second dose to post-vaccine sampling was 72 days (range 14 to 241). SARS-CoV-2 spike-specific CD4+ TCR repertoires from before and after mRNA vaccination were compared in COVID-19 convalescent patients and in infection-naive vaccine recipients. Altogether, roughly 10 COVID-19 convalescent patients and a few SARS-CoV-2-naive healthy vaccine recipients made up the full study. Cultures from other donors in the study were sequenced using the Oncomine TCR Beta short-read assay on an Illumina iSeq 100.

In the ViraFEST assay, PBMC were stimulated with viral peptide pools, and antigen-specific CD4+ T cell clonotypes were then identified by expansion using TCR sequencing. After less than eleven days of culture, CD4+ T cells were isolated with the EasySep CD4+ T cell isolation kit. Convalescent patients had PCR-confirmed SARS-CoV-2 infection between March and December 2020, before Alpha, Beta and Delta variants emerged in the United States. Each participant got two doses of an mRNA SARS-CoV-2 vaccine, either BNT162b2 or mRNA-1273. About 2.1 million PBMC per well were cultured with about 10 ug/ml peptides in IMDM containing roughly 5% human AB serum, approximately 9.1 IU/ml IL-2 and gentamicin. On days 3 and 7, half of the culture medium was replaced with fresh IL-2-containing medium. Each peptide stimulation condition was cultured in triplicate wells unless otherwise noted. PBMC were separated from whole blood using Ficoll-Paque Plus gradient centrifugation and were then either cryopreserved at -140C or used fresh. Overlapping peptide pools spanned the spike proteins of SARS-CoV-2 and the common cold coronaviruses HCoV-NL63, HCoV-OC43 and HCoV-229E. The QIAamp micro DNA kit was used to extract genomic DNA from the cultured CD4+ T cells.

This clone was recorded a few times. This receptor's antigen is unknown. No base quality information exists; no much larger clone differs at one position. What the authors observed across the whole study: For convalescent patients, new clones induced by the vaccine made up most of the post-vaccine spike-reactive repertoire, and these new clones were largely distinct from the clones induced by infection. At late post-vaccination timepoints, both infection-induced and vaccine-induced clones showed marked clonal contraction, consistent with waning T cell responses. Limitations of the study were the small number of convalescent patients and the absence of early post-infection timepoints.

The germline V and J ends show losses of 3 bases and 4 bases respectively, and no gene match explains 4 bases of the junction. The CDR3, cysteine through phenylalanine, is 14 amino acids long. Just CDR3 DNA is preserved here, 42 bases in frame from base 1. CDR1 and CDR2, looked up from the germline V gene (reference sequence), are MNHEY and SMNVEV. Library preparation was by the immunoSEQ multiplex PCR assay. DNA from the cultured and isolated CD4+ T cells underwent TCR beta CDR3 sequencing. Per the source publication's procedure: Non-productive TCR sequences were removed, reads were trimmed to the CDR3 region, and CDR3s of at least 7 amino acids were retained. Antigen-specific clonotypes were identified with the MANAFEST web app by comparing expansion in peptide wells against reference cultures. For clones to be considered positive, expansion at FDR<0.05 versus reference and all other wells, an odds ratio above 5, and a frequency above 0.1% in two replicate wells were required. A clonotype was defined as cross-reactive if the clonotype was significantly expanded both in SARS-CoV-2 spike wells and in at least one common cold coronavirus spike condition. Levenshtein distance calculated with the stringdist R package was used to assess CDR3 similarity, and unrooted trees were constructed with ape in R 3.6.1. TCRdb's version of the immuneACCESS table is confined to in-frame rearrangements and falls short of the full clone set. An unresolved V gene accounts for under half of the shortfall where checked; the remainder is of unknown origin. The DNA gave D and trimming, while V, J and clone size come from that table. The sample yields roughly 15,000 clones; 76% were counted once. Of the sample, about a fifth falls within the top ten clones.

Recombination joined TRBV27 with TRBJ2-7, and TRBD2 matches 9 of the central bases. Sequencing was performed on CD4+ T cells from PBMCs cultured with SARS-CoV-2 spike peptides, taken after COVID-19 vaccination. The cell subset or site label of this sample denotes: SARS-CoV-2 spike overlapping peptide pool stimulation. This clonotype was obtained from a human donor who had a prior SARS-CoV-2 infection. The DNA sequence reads TGTGCCAGCAGTTTTTCCCTAGCGGGATACGAGCAGTACTTC. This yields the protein CASSFSLAGYEQYF.